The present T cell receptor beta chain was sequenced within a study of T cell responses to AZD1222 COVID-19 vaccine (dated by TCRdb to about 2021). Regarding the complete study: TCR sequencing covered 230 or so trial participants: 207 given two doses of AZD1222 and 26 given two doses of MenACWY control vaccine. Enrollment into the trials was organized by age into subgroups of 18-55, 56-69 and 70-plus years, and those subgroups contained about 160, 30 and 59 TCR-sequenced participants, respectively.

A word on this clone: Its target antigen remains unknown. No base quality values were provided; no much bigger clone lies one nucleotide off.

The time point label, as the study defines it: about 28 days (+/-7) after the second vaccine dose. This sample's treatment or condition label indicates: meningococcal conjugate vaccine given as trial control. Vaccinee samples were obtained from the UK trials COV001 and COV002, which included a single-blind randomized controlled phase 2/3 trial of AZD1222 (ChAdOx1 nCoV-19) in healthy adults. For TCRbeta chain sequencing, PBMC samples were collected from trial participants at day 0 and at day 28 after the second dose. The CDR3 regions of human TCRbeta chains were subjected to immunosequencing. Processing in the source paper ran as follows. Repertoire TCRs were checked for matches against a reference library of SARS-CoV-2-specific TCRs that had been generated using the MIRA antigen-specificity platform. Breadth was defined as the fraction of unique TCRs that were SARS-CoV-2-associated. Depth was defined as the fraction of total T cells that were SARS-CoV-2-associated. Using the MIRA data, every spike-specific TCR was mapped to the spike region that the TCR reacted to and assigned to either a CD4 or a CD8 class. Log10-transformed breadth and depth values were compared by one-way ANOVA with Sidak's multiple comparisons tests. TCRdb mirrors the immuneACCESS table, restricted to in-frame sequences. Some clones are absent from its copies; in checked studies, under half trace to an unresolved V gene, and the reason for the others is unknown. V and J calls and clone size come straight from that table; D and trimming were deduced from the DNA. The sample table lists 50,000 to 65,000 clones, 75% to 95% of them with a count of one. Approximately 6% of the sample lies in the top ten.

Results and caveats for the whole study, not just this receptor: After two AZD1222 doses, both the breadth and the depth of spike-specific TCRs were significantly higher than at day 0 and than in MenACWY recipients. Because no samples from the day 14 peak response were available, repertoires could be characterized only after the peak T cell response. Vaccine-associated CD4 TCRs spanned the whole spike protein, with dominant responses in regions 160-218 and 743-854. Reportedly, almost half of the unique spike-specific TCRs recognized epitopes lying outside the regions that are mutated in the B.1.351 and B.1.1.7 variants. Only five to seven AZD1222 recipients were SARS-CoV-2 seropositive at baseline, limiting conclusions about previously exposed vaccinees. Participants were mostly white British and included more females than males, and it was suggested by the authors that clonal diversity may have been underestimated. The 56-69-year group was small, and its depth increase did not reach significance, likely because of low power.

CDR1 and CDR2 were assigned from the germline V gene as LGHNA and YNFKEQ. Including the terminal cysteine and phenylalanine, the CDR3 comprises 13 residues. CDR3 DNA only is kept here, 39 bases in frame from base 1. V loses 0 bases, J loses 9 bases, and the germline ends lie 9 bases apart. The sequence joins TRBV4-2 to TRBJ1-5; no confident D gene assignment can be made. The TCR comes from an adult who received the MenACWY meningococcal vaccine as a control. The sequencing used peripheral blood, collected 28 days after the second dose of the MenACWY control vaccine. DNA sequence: TGTGCCAGCAGCCAAGAGCGGTCTGGGCCCCAGCATTTT. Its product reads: CASSQERSGPQHF.